This TCR beta chain was obtained from a study of T cells in Graves' hyperthyroidism and ophthalmopathy. RNA transcripts gave rise to amplified TCR beta CDR3 regions. TCR CDR3 regions were first amplified by RT-PCR with HTBI primers. TCRdb analysed the multiplex PCR reads with MiXCR anew, one entry per CDR3 protein. The table includes 550,000 to 800,000 distinct CDR3 sequences, roughly 17% detected once. This clonotype was seen ten or more times. In germline, CDR1 is SGHNT, CDR2 YENEEA. The CDR3 consists of 15 residues. Trimming stripped 1 base from V and 2 bases from J, with 9 bases between. The chain links TRBV11-3 to TRBJ2-1, with D unresolved. Sequencing was carried out using blood. This receptor was obtained from a man aged 45-65 years with Graves' hyperthyroidism. CDR3 in amino acids: CASSLAFEAYNEQFF. Written as DNA, the CDR3 is TGTGCCAGCAGCTTAGCTTTCGAGGCCTACAATGAGCAGTTCTTC.